The 15 T cell receptor beta chains given below trace back to one sample, sequenced in a study of blood T cell repertoires in COVID-19. Assay used: immunoSEQ multiplex PCR; TCRdb lists only in-frame clones, some missing. The sample contains about 280,000 clones, less than 90% of which appear only once. Sequenced input: peripheral blood. These receptors were collected from a human donor in a cohort sampled during active COVID-19.

The chain uses TRBV10-3 and TRBJ1-5; D possibly corresponds to TRBD1 (6 bases). Trimming cost V 5 bases and J 4 bases, with 9 bases left between them. Germline V gene lookup returns CDR1 ENHRY and CDR2 SYGVKD. The CDR3 is made up of 13 amino acids. CDR3 in DNA: TGTGCCATCAGTCAAGGACAGAATCAGCCCCAGCATTTT. Encoded protein: CAISQGQNQPQHF.

The chain joins TRBV7-9 to TRBJ2-1, with 13 bases fitting TRBD2. Germline V gene data show CDR1 as SEHNR and CDR2 as FQNEAQ (reference sequence). The ends lost 6 bases at V and 7 bases at J; junction bases unmatched: 9. This CDR3 spans 16 amino acids. Here the CDR3 DNA reads TGTGCCAGCAGGCTCACTAGCGGGAGGGTTACGAATGAGCAGTTCTTC. This gives the protein CASRLTSGRVTNEQFF.

The V and J genes are TRBV29-1 and TRBJ2-1; D unclear. Germline CDR1 is SQVTM and CDR2 is ANQGSEA. This CDR3 has 12 amino acids. Between the trimmed V and J ends, which lost 0 bases and 4 bases, there was a span of 4 bases. In DNA form, the CDR3 reads TGCAGCGTTGAAGACCATTACAATGAGCAGTTCTTC. This codes for CSVEDHYNEQFF.

The rearrangement joins TRBV18 to TRBJ2-5; D is unclear. The CDR3 has 13 amino acids. V lost 6 bases to trimming and J lost 3 bases, with 11 bases between them. The germline CDR1 and CDR2 sequences are KGHSH and LQKENI. The DNA for the CDR3 is TGTGCCAGCTCCAGAGGATCTAAAGAGACCCAGTACTTC. Translating gives CASSRGSKETQYF.

This chain uses TRBV10-3 with TRBJ2-1, with D possibly matching TRBD1 (6 bases). The V gene's germline CDR1 is ENHRY and CDR2 SYGVKD. V was pared by 11 bases and J by 4 bases, with 15 bases between. The CDR3 extends over 13 amino acids. The CDR3 DNA reads TGTGCCTCCGGGCGAGGGGGATACAATGAGCAGTTCTTC. It is translated as CASGRGGYNEQFF.

CDR3 DNA: TGTGCCAGCAGCTTAGAAGGTAGCGGGAACTACGAGCAGTACTTC. Protein sequence: CASSLEGSGNYEQYF. The chain employs TRBV11-3 and TRBJ2-7; 8 bases align to TRBD2. The junction had 4 bases not matched to a gene; V was cut back by 0 bases and J by 3 bases. The CDR3 runs 15 residues. Germline V lookup: CDR1 SGHNT, CDR2 YENEEA.

The rearrangement links TRBV7-2 to TRBJ1-5; D remains unclear. CDR3 size: 14 residues. Germline V lookup: CDR1 SGHTA, CDR2 FQGNSA. Between the trimmed V and J ends, which lost 0 bases and 9 bases, there was a span of 12 bases. DNA for the CDR3: TGTGCCAGCAGCTTAGCGGCCCCACCTCGGCCCCAGCATTTT. It codes for CASSLAAPPRPQHF.

The gene calls are TRBV5-1 and TRBJ2-3, with TRBD2 matching 9 bases. This CDR3 region has 16 residues. Per the germline V gene, CDR1 is SGHRS and CDR2 is YFSETQ. The ends lost 0 bases at V and 5 bases at J; junction bases unmatched: 7. CDR3 DNA: TGCGCCAGCAGCTTGGTCCCCGCGGGAGGGGGAGATACGCAGTATTTT. Translation: CASSLVPAGGGDTQYF. Variable domain in full (rest from reference TRBV5-1 and TRBJ2-3): KAGVTQTPRYLIKTRGQQVTLSCSPISGHRSVSWYQQTPGQGLQFLFEYFSETQRNKGNFPGRFSGRQFSNSRSEMNVSTLELGDSALYLCASSLVPAGGGDTQYFGPGTRLTVL.

The chain is built from TRBV3-1 (or the pseudogene TRBV3-2) and TRBJ1-1; D perhaps matches TRBD1 (6 bases). The CDR3 spans 13 residues. V was clipped by 6 bases and J by 5 bases, with 13 bases between them. Germline V CDR1 and CDR2: LGHDT, YNNKEL (reference sequence). DNA of the CDR3: TGTGCCAGCAGTCGGGGACACTTGACTGAAGCTTTCTTT. Amino acid sequence: CASSRGHLTEAFF.

This clone was detected only once. J is TRBJ2-7 and V is TRBV2; D is perhaps TRBD1 (5 bases). This CDR3 is 12 amino acids long. The germline CDR1 and CDR2 sequences are SNHLY and FYNNEI. Trimming pared 0 bases from V and 11 bases from J, leaving 11 bases between. CDR3 nucleotides: TGTGCCAGCAGTGAAGCGCTTGGGGCGAAGTACTTC. Translating gives CASSEALGAKYF.

This clone has a handful of counts. This chain links TRBV27 with TRBJ1-1; 11 bases align to TRBD1. Per germline, CDR1 MNHEY and CDR2 SMNVEV (reference sequence). Losses at the gene ends were 4 bases for V and 11 bases for J; bases not matched to a gene: 12. This CDR3 spans 15 amino acids. The CDR3 is CASSSYGQGAAGAFF. DNA for the CDR3: TGTGCCAGCAGTTCTTACGGACAGGGGGCTGCTGGCGCTTTCTTT.

The rearrangement joins TRBV7-9 to TRBJ1-5, with a weak D call TRBD1 (6 bases). Germline-derived CDR1 and CDR2 are SEHNR and FQNEAQ (reference sequence). V was cut by 3 bases and J by 0 bases, with 9 bases left in between. The CDR3 is 15 amino acids. The CDR3 DNA follows: TGTGCCAGCAGCTTTGGGGGCCTTAGCAATCAGCCCCAGCATTTT. This translates into CASSFGGLSNQPQHF.

The chain has TRBV9 and TRBJ1-6; no clear D. Germline V gives CDR1 SGDLS, CDR2 YYNGEE. This CDR3 region has 15 residues. V dropped 0 bases and J dropped 8 bases, with 12 bases sitting between them. CDR3 protein: CASSVAVRRDSPLHF. The CDR3 region has the DNA TGTGCCAGCAGCGTAGCGGTCAGGCGGGATTCACCCCTCCACTTT.

This chain uses TRBV3-1 (or the pseudogene TRBV3-2) with TRBJ2-2; 12 bases agree with TRBD2. The CDR3 has 16 amino acids. Germline V gives CDR1 LGHDT, CDR2 YNNKEL (reference sequence). Germline trimming cut 1 base from V and 5 bases from J; bases unmatched to any gene: 2. The CDR3: CASSQAGTSGTGELFF. The CDR3 DNA is TGTGCCAGCAGCCAAGCAGGGACTAGCGGGACCGGGGAGCTGTTTTTT.

The chain couples TRBV4-2 to TRBJ2-1; 11 bases fit TRBD2. The CDR3 spans 14 residues. Per the germline V gene, CDR1 is LGHNA and CDR2 is YNFKEQ. After removal of 0 bases from V and 9 bases from J, the junction contained 1 base not matched to a gene. Written as DNA, the CDR3 is TGTGCCAGCAGCCAAGACGGACTAGCGGGTGAGCAGTTCTTC. Its protein is CASSQDGLAGEQFF.